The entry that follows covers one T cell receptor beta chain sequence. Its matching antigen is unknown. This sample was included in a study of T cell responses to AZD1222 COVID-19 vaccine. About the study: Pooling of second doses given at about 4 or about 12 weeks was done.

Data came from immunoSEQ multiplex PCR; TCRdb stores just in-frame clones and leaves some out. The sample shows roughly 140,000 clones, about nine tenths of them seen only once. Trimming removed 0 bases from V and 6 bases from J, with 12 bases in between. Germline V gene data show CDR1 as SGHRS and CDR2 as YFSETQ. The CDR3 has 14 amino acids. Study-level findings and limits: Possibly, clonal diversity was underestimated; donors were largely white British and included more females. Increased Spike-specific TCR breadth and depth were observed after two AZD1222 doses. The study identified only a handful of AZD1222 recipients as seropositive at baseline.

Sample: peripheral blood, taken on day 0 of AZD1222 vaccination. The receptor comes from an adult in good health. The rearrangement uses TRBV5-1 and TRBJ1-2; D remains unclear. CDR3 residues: CASSLAVLKDGYTF. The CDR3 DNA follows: TGCGCCAGCAGCTTGGCCGTCCTGAAGGATGGCTACACCTTC.